The 14 T cell receptor beta chains presented below share a single source sample, sequenced in a study of CD8 T cells in ankylosing spondylitis. What these receptors recognize is not known. TCRdb called the 5' RACE reads again in MiXCR, with one record for every CDR3 protein. The table has a few hundred thousand distinct CDR3 sequences, roughly 12% seen once; the top ten hold about 6.8%. Overall study results and limits: Within ankylosing spondylitis blood, a TCR beta motif made up of under 10 highly homologous variants appeared to be characteristic.

Material: blood, either unsorted or a sorted T cell fraction (not recorded which). These receptor sequences come from a male donor with ankylosing spondylitis.

In this sample, this clonotype turned up a few times. The chain combines TRBV20-1 with TRBJ2-7, with TRBD1 identical over 7 bases. Per germline, CDR1 DFQATT and CDR2 SNEGSKA (reference sequence). This CDR3 has 11 amino acids. The V and J ends lost 5 bases and 12 bases, in that order; junction bases with no gene match: 10. Here the CDR3 DNA reads TGCAGTGCTGACAGGGATTTTGGCCCGTACTTC. Its protein product is CSADRDFGPYF.

The rearrangement uses TRBV25-1 and TRBJ2-3; D gene unclear. The CDR3 is 14 residues long. The V gene's germline CDR1 is MGHDK and CDR2 SYGVNS. Trimming pared 5 bases from V and 2 bases from J, leaving 11 bases between. The CDR3 coding sequence is TGTGCCAGCAGTAGTCAATTGCACACAGATACGCAGTATTTT. Its translation is CASSSQLHTDTQYF.

The table lists this clonotype with a few counts. The V call is TRBV16, the J call TRBJ1-5; D ambiguous. V lost 2 bases to trimming and J lost 4 bases, with 9 bases between them. This CDR3 has 14 residues. The germline gives CDR1 KGHSY, CDR2 FQNENV. Here the CDR3 reads CASSQLSTNQPQHF. Here the CDR3 DNA reads TGTGCCAGCAGCCAACTTTCGACAAATCAGCCCCAGCATTTT.

This chain joins TRBV20-1 and TRBJ1-3; unclear D gene. The V gene lost 3 bases and the J gene lost 5 bases, with 5 bases spanning the gap. In germline, CDR1 is DFQATT, CDR2 SNEGSKA (reference sequence). The CDR3 runs to 11 residues. CDR3 nucleotides: TGCAGTGCTAGGGTCCGAAACACCATATATTTT. Encoded protein: CSARVRNTIYF.

The chain uses TRBV15 and TRBJ1-1; TRBD1 might be the D (6 bases). Germline V gene sequence: CDR1 LNHNV, CDR2 YYDKDF (reference sequence). The CDR3 runs 13 residues. Deletions cut 8 bases from V and 1 base from J, with 11 bases between. This chain's CDR3 is CATARGKNTEAFF. Here the CDR3 DNA reads TGTGCCACCGCCAGGGGCAAGAACACTGAAGCTTTCTTT.

V is TRBV29-1 and J is TRBJ2-3; D tentatively fits TRBD1 or TRBD2 (6 bases each). V was cut by 6 bases and J by 2 bases, with 12 bases left in between. The CDR3 consists of 13 residues. Germline V gives CDR1 SQVTM, CDR2 ANQGSEA. The CDR3 nucleotides are TGCAGCGTCCGGGGGCGGACCACAGATACGCAGTATTTT. This codes for CSVRGRTTDTQYF.

In this sample, this clonotype turned up many times. This chain links TRBV2 with TRBJ1-2, with 7 bases aligning to TRBD1. Trimming removed 5 bases from V and 5 bases from J; junction bases left unmatched: 5. Germline CDR1 SNHLY, CDR2 FYNNEI. This CDR3 comprises 13 residues. DNA of the CDR3: TGTGCCAGCAGTCCCAGGGGGTCGTATGGCTACACCTTC. This translates into CASSPRGSYGYTF.

This rearrangement joins TRBV11-2 to TRBJ2-7, with 9 bases aligning to TRBD2. The CDR3 has 17 residues. With 0 bases clipped from V and 2 bases from J, the junction kept 8 bases outside the gene matches. Germline V CDR1 and CDR2: SGHAT, FQNNGV. DNA of the CDR3: TGTGCCAGCAGCTTAGAGGTCTGGCGGGAGGGCCCCTACGAGCAGTACTTC. Its translation is CASSLEVWREGPYEQYF.

The table lists this clonotype with a few counts. The gene calls are TRBV24-1 and TRBJ1-5; D might be TRBD1 (5 bases). The CDR3 extends over 13 amino acids. Germline loops: CDR1 KGHDR, CDR2 SFDVKD. Trimming stripped 7 bases from V and 6 bases from J, with 12 bases between. CDR3 amino acids: CATSEGLTQPQHF. In DNA form, the CDR3 reads TGTGCCACCAGCGAGGGGTTAACTCAGCCCCAGCATTTT.

DNA for the CDR3: TGCAGCGTTGTCAGAGGGGGCCTCACTGAAGCTTTCTTT. Amino acids: CSVVRGGLTEAFF. The rearrangement uses TRBV29-1 and TRBJ1-1; TRBD1 matches 7 bases. In germline, CDR1 is SQVTM, CDR2 ANQGSEA. This CDR3 has 13 residues. V shed 4 bases and J 4 bases; nucleotides not matched to a gene: 6.

This rearrangement joins TRBV12-3 or TRBV12-4 to TRBJ2-7; D gene uncertain. This CDR3 is 13 amino acids long. V lost 5 bases and J lost 5, with 13 bases in between. CDR3 sequence reads: CASSAQRWDEQYF. In DNA, the CDR3 is TGTGCCAGCAGTGCACAGAGGTGGGACGAGCAGTACTTC.

The chain links TRBV20-1 to TRBJ2-1; no clear D gene. The CDR3 spans 14 residues. The germline V and J ends were trimmed by 0 bases and 2 bases, with 8 bases remaining between them. Germline V gene sequence: CDR1 DFQATT, CDR2 SNEGSKA (reference sequence). The CDR3 reads CSARDHETYNEQFF. DNA of the CDR3: TGCAGTGCTAGAGATCACGAGACCTACAATGAGCAGTTCTTC.

In its sample, this clonotype was seen a few times. The rearrangement links TRBV20-1 to TRBJ2-1; 7 nucleotides align to TRBD2. V trimming: 0 bases; J trimming: 2 bases; junction bases outside the gene matches: 4. CDR1 and CDR2 (germline): DFQATT, SNEGSKA (reference sequence). This CDR3 is 15 amino acids long. CDR3 residues: CSARDGGRAYNEQFF. The DNA of the CDR3 is TGCAGTGCTAGAGATGGGGGGAGGGCCTACAATGAGCAGTTCTTC.

This clonotype was seen more than once but under ten times. The chain is built from TRBV10-3 and TRBJ1-5; D ambiguous. The CDR3 length is 14 residues. Germline V gene sequence: CDR1 ENHRY, CDR2 SYGVKD. V was trimmed by 3 bases and J by 7 bases, leaving 13 bases between them. DNA of the CDR3: TGTGCCATCAGTGAATCAAACAGCGGGCAGCCCCAGCATTTT. This translates into CAISESNSGQPQHF.